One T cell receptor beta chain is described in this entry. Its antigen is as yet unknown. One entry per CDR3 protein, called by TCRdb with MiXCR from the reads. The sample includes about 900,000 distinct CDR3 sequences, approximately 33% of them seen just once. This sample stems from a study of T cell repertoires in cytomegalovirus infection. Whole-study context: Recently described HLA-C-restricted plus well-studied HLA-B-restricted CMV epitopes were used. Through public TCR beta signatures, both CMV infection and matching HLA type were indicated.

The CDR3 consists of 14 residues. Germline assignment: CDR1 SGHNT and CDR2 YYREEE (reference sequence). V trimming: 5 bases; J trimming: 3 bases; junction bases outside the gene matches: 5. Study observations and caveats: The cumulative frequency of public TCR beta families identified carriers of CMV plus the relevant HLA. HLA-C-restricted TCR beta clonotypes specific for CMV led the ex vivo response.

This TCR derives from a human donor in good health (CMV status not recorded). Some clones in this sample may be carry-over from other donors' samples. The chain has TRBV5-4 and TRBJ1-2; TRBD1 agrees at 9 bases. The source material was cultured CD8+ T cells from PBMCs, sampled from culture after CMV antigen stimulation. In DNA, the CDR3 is TGTGCCAGCAGACGGGACAGGGCTTACTATGGCTACACCTTC. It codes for CASRRDRAYYGYTF.